This T cell receptor (beta chain) was captured by sequencing in a study of cytomegalovirus exposure and HLA in healthy donors. Study context: Per a later analysis, the 666 first-cohort and over 90 validation repertoires shared one platform. General study points: Per published reports, the classifier diagnosed cytomegalovirus status with high specificity and sensitivity.

Assay: immunoSEQ multiplex PCR; the TCRdb copy retains only in-frame clones and omits some. The table lists some 250,000 clones, nearly 90% of them singletons. Of note for this clone: The antigen remains undetermined.

It was the 120-subject validation cohort, separate from the approximately 620-subject first cohort, to which the donors belonged. The germline CDR1 and CDR2 sequences are SGHDN and FVKESK. V was cut by 0 bases and J by 0 bases, with 11 bases left in between. The CDR3 is made up of 16 amino acids. The receptor was derived from a woman between 18 and 30 years old in good health and CMV-seronegative. The chain recombines TRBV14 with TRBJ1-1; tentatively, D is TRBD1 (5 bases). Specimen: PBMCs. CDR3 in DNA: TGTGCCAGCAGCCAAGATCTTGGAGGGGTGAACACTGAAGCTTTCTTT. This sequence encodes CASSQDLGGVNTEAFF.